One sample yielded the 29 T cell receptor beta chains listed below, sequenced in a study of OX40 agonist ivuxolimab in advanced cancers. Assay used: immunoSEQ multiplex PCR; TCRdb lists only in-frame clones, some missing. This table holds about 80,000 clones, 87% found once. Sample: CD4+ or CD8+ T cells sorted from blood, taken in a trial of the OX40 agonist ivuxolimab. These receptors originate from an adult with an advanced solid tumor such as melanoma, head and neck, liver or kidney cancer.

This clone was seen once. The V and J genes are TRBV18 and TRBJ2-5; weak D call: TRBD1 (7 bases). This CDR3 has 15 amino acids. CDR1 is KGHSH and CDR2 is LQKENI in the germline V gene. Trimming pared 6 bases from V and 5 bases from J, leaving 19 bases between. The CDR3 DNA is TGTGCCAGCTCTCTCCACAGGGGCCGGGAGGAGACCCAGTACTTC. Its protein is CASSLHRGREETQYF.

This chain connects TRBV7-3 to TRBJ2-3, with D uncertain. This CDR3 spans 13 amino acids. Trimming left V 5 bases short and J 6 bases short, with 12 bases between. Germline V gene data show CDR1 as SGHTA and CDR2 as FQGTGA. The CDR3 reads CASSPQPRDTQYF. CDR3 DNA: TGTGCCAGCAGCCCCCAGCCGAGGGATACGCAGTATTTT.

J is TRBJ2-7 and V is TRBV27, with TRBD1 matching over 9 bases. CDR1 and CDR2 from the germline V gene are MNHEY and SMNVEV (reference sequence). The CDR3 sequence is 15 residues long. J was trimmed by 2 bases and V by 6 bases; bases with no gene match: 8. CDR3 nucleotide sequence: TGTGCCAGCAGCATTACCGGGACAGGGCCCTACGAGCAGTACTTC. Protein: CASSITGTGPYEQYF.

The genes are TRBV4-1 and TRBJ1-4, with 7 positions matching TRBD1. With 4 bases clipped from V and 6 bases from J, the junction kept 8 bases outside the gene matches. Germline V gene sequence: CDR1 MGHRA, CDR2 YSYEKL. The CDR3 consists of 15 residues. In DNA, the CDR3 is TGCGCCAGCAGCCTAGGACAGGTAGACGATGAAAAACTGTTTTTT. Its protein product is CASSLGQVDDEKLFF.

The CDR3 region is CASSLGVSGSEQYF. CDR3 coding DNA: TGTGCCAGCAGCTTAGGCGTAAGCGGGAGTGAGCAGTACTTC. The chain carries TRBV7-2 and TRBJ2-7; TRBD2 matches at 8 bases. Trimming cost V 1 base and J 7 bases; bases outside gene matches: 6. Germline CDR1 SGHTA, CDR2 FQGNSA. CDR3 size: 14 residues.

J is TRBJ2-4 and V is TRBV7-9, with D possibly called TRBD1 or TRBD2 (6 bases each). Germline V gene sequence: CDR1 SEHNR, CDR2 FQNEAQ (reference sequence). V lost 1 base and J 6 bases, leaving 10 bases between the germline ends. The length of the CDR3 is 14 residues. CDR3 coding DNA: TGTGCCAGCAGCTTAGACCGGGGGCCAAACATTCAGTACTTC. Amino acid sequence: CASSLDRGPNIQYF.

The gene calls are TRBV7-2 and TRBJ2-7, with 13 nucleotides matching TRBD2. This CDR3 spans 16 amino acids. CDR1 is SGHTA and CDR2 is FQGNSA in the germline V gene. Trimming removed 5 bases from V and 3 bases from J; junction bases left unmatched: 7. CDR3 sequence: CASSRRTSGSLYEQYF. Here the CDR3 DNA reads TGTGCCAGCAGCCGAAGGACTAGCGGGAGTCTCTACGAGCAGTACTTC.

This clone showed up just once. DNA for the CDR3: TGTGCCAGCAGCGTAGATGGCGGACAAAGCTCCTACGAGCAGTACTTC. It is translated as CASSVDGGQSSYEQYF. The chain is built from TRBV9 and TRBJ2-7, with D perhaps matching TRBD1 (5 bases). Trimming took 0 bases from V and 0 from J, leaving 13 bases between them. The CDR3 extends over 16 amino acids. The germline V gene encodes CDR1 SGDLS and CDR2 YYNGEE.

CDR3 nucleotide sequence: TGTGCCAGCAGCCGGACAGGGGTCGGCTACACCTTC. Translation gives CASSRTGVGYTF. The chain couples TRBV11-2 to TRBJ1-2; TRBD1 aligns across 9 bases. The CDR3 contains 12 residues. Losses at the gene ends were 5 bases for V and 8 bases for J; bases not matched to a gene: 3. Looked up from germline, CDR1 is SGHAT and CDR2 is FQNNGV.

The J gene is TRBJ2-1, the V gene TRBV6-5; D may be TRBD1 (6 bases). V was cut by 5 bases and J by 8 bases, with 10 bases left in between. The CDR3 is 12 amino acids. From germline, CDR1 is MNHEY and CDR2 SVGAGI. CDR3 nucleotide sequence: TGTGCCAGCAGTCTCAGGGGAGATGAGCAGTTCTTC. It codes for CASSLRGDEQFF.

The rearrangement joins TRBV29-1 to TRBJ1-2; weak D call: TRBD1 (5 bases). Looked up from germline, CDR1 is SQVTM and CDR2 is ANQGSEA. This CDR3 region has 12 residues. Trimming removed 7 bases at V and 6 bases at J, with 15 bases between. CDR3 DNA: TGCAGCGGCAGGACGGGGGACCATGGCTACACCTTC. This sequence encodes CSGRTGDHGYTF.

V and J are TRBV5-5 and TRBJ1-3; D unclear. In germline, CDR1 is SGHKS, CDR2 YYEKEE (reference sequence). The CDR3 has 17 residues. V was trimmed by 0 bases and J by 3 bases, leaving 16 bases between them. The CDR3 DNA is TGTGCCAGCAGCTTGGTTACCTCAAGAAGCTATGGAAACACCATATATTTT. This translates into CASSLVTSRSYGNTIYF.

This sequence joins TRBV18 and TRBJ2-6, with a tentative D call TRBD1 (6 bases). The CDR3 has 17 amino acids. Germline values: CDR1 KGHSH, CDR2 LQKENI. Trimming shortened V by 3 bases and J by 1 base, and 13 bases separated the two germline ends. As DNA, the CDR3 is TGTGCCAGCTCACCTGTACAGGGAAGGTCTGGGGCCAACGTCCTGACTTTC. It encodes CASSPVQGRSGANVLTF.

V and J are TRBV19 and TRBJ1-2; possibly TRBD1 for D (5 bases). CDR1 and CDR2 (germline): LNHDA, SQIVND (reference sequence). CDR3 size: 13 residues. Trimming removed 1 base from V and 3 bases from J, with 6 bases in between. In nucleotides, the CDR3 is TGTGCCAGTAGTATAGGAGGGGACTATGGCTACACCTTC. Residues: CASSIGGDYGYTF.

This chain uses TRBV5-4 with TRBJ2-4; 9 bases agree with TRBD1. Germline loops: CDR1 SGHNT, CDR2 YYREEE (reference sequence). Trimming removed 2 bases from V and 2 bases from J; junction bases left unmatched: 5. The length of the CDR3 is 16 residues. The CDR3 sequence: CASSFGTGMTKNIQYF. CDR3 DNA: TGTGCCAGCAGCTTCGGGACAGGGATGACCAAAAACATTCAGTACTTC.

This chain joins TRBV19 and TRBJ1-1, with D tentatively TRBD1 (5 bases). The V gene's germline CDR1 is LNHDA and CDR2 SQIVND (reference sequence). The CDR3 spans 13 residues. Trimming shortened V by 4 bases and J by 3 bases, and 9 bases separated the two germline ends. For the CDR3, the DNA is TGTGCCAGTAGTACGACCAGGGACACTGAAGCTTTCTTT. Translating gives CASSTTRDTEAFF.

The V and J genes are TRBV10-1 and TRBJ2-7, with 7 nucleotides matching TRBD2. The germline gives CDR1 WNHNN, CDR2 SYGVQD (reference sequence). Trimming removed 7 bases from V and 2 bases from J; junction bases left unmatched: 2. The CDR3 consists of 12 residues. The CDR3 DNA reads as TGCGCCAGCACGGGACTACCCTACGAGCAGTACTTC. Protein product: CASTGLPYEQYF.

This rearrangement joins TRBV5-4 to TRBJ2-1; a weak D match, TRBD2 (6 bases). This CDR3 is built from 14 residues. Trimming took 5 bases from V and 10 from J, leaving 19 bases between them. Germline V gene data show CDR1 as SGHNT and CDR2 as YYREEE (reference sequence). The CDR3 coding sequence is TGTGCCAGCAGAGGGAGGCGCTCGGAGAGGGAGCAGTTCTTC. Translated, it gives CASRGRRSEREQFF.

This chain uses TRBV7-9 with TRBJ1-2, with TRBD1 matching 10 bases. Germline V gene data show CDR1 as SEHNR and CDR2 as FQNEAQ (reference sequence). The length of the CDR3 is 14 residues. After removal of 6 bases from V and 6 bases from J, the junction contained 7 bases not matched to a gene. CDR3 DNA: TGTGCCAGCAGTCACCGGGACAGGGGACATGGCTACACCTTC. Translating gives CASSHRDRGHGYTF.

Only a few counts were recorded for this clone. This chain connects TRBV7-8 to TRBJ2-2; the D is unclear. The germline CDR1 and CDR2 sequences are SGHVS and FQNEAQ. The CDR3 has 15 amino acids. V was trimmed by 2 bases and J by 6 bases, leaving 13 bases between them. CDR3 residues: CASSLRIVSSGELFF. CDR3 nucleotides: TGTGCCAGCAGCTTAAGGATAGTGAGCTCCGGGGAGCTGTTTTTT.

The rearrangement joins TRBV19 to TRBJ2-1; the D gene is possibly TRBD1 (7 bases). V was trimmed by 7 bases and J by 2 bases, leaving 12 bases between them. The CDR3 is made up of 14 amino acids. Germline lookup yields CDR1 LNHDA and CDR2 SQIVND (reference sequence). The CDR3 loop reads CASTRGVTYNEQFF. The DNA of the CDR3 is TGTGCCAGTACCAGGGGGGTAACCTACAATGAGCAGTTCTTC.

The V gene is TRBV2, the J gene TRBJ1-2, with 9 bases aligning to TRBD1. The V segment lost 6 bases and the J segment 8 bases; nucleotides outside the gene matches: 7. This CDR3 has 13 residues. In germline, CDR1 is SNHLY, CDR2 FYNNEI. The CDR3, as DNA: TGTGCCAGCAGCAAACAGGGGGCGCTGGGCTACACCTTC. Amino acids: CASSKQGALGYTF.

The rearrangement joins TRBV29-1 to TRBJ1-1; D gene uncertain. Germline loops: CDR1 SQVTM, CDR2 ANQGSEA. This CDR3 contains 14 residues. Here the CDR3 DNA reads TGCAGTCTTACACGGAGAGCTATGAACACTGAAGCTTTCTTT. Amino acids: CSLTRRAMNTEAFF.

The rearrangement links TRBV28 to TRBJ1-6; D is unclear. The CDR3 runs 13 residues. Germline CDR1 is MDHEN and CDR2 is SYDVKM. Trimming removed 5 bases at V and 12 bases at J, with 14 bases between. The chain's CDR3 is CASSNEPLKPLHF. For the CDR3, the DNA is TGTGCCAGCAGTAACGAGCCCTTGAAACCCCTCCACTTT.

This chain uses TRBV6-1 with TRBJ2-5, with 15 bases identical to TRBD2. The CDR3 covers 18 residues. V trimming: 3 bases; J trimming: 1 base; junction bases outside the gene matches: 6. The germline V gene has CDR1 MNHNS and CDR2 SASEGT. The CDR3 coding sequence is TGTGCCAGCAGTGACCTGGGACTAGCGGGGGGACTCCAAGAGACCCAGTACTTC. This gives the protein CASSDLGLAGGLQETQYF.

The chain couples TRBV28 to TRBJ1-2; 7 bases map to TRBD1. The CDR3 runs 14 residues. CDR1 MDHEN and CDR2 SYDVKM come from the germline V gene. Trimming at V came to 5 bases and at J to 5 bases, leaving 8 bases not matched to a gene. The CDR3 DNA reads TGTGCCAGCAGTGCCCCGGGACAGACATATGGCTACACCTTC. Amino acid sequence: CASSAPGQTYGYTF.

This clone was detected only a few times. This chain connects TRBV5-1 to TRBJ1-3; no reliable D call. Deletions cut 0 bases from V and 0 bases from J, with 4 bases between. The germline CDR1 and CDR2 sequences are SGHRS and YFSETQ. The CDR3 is 14 amino acids. This CDR3 is CASSLEGSGNTIYF. CDR3 in DNA: TGCGCCAGCAGCTTGGAAGGCTCTGGAAACACCATATATTTT.

V usage is TRBV7-2 and J usage is TRBJ2-5; 7 nucleotides agree with TRBD2. The V gene end was trimmed by 5 bases and the J gene end by 5 bases; junction bases not matched to a gene: 8. The germline gives CDR1 SGHTA, CDR2 FQGNSA. The CDR3 covers 14 residues. The CDR3: CASSPGLEVETQYF. The CDR3 region has the DNA TGTGCCAGCAGCCCCGGACTAGAGGTTGAGACCCAGTACTTC.

In this sample, this clone turned up once. The gene calls are TRBV5-4 and TRBJ2-7; TRBD1 matches 7 bases. This CDR3 has 15 amino acids. With V trimmed by 3 bases and J by 2 bases, 8 bases remained unmatched. Germline V gives CDR1 SGHNT, CDR2 YYREEE (reference sequence). CDR3 region: CASSSWDRKAYEQYV. Written as DNA, the CDR3 is TGTGCCAGCAGCTCCTGGGACAGAAAGGCCTACGAGCAGTACGTC.